Here is one TCR beta chain with its context. In its sample, this clonotype was seen a few times. Its antigen target is currently unknown. Base qualities are not at hand, and no much larger clone is one base apart. This entry belongs to a study of vaccination and CD4 T cells after COVID-19 (dated by TCRdb to about 2022). Background on the whole study: SARS-CoV-2 positivity had been established in the convalescent patients by nasal swab PCR, and mild disease was recorded in several of these patients and severe disease in one. Post-COVID blood samples from convalescent patients were collected a median of around 110 days after diagnosis, with a range of about 30 to 170 days. In the convalescent cohort there were six males and four females, among whom were two Hispanic individuals, seven Caucasians, two Asians and one multiracial person. The spike-specific CD4+ TCR repertoire was compared before and after mRNA vaccination in approximately 9 COVID-19 convalescent patients and a handful of infection-naive healthy vaccine recipients. Control cultures received a CEFX viral epitope pool as the positive control, an HIV-1 Nef peptide pool as the negative control, or no peptide. Each participant got two doses of either the Pfizer-BioNTech BNT162b2 vaccine (n=8) or the Moderna mRNA-1273 vaccine (n=2). For stimulating the cultures, overlapping spike peptide pools were used, derived from SARS-CoV-2 as well as from the common cold coronaviruses HCoV-NL63, HCoV-OC43 and HCoV-229E. Post-vaccine blood samples were collected a median of approximately 68 days after the second vaccine dose, ranging from roughly 12 to 250 days. General conclusions and limits of the study: Only a relatively small number of convalescent patients were included in the study, and early timepoints following natural infection were not analyzed. In convalescent patients, nearly all vaccine-specific clones (304 of 307) were found to be mono-reactive for SARS-CoV-2 spike rather than cross-reactive with common cold coronaviruses. An increase in the median number of SARS-CoV-2-reactive clonotypes from some 20 after infection to 35 to 40 after vaccination was observed, but the change was not found to be significant. In convalescent patients, a median around 86% of post-vaccine SARS-CoV-2-reactive clones were detected only after vaccination, suggesting vaccine-specific priming.

The sample's treatment or condition label, decoded: approximately 9-day PBMC culture with coronavirus spike peptide pools or control peptides (ViraFEST assay). The study used the ViraFEST assay, which expanded antigen-specific T cells with peptide pools and then identified expanded clonotypes by TCR sequencing. The convalescent patients' positive SARS-CoV-2 PCR tests were from March to December 2020, which was before the Alpha, Beta and Delta variants emerged in the United States. PBMCs were cultured at two million per well in IMDM supplemented with roughly 5% human AB serum and about 10 IU/ml IL-2, with approximately 9.2 ug/ml peptide pools added. On days 3 and 7, half of the culture medium was replaced with fresh IL-2-containing medium. CD4+ T cells were isolated after roughly 10 days of culture through negative selection using the EasySep CD4+ T cell isolation kit. PBMCs were separated from whole blood using Ficoll-Paque Plus gradient centrifugation and then either used fresh or cryopreserved at -140C. Triplicate wells were generally used for each culture condition.

The CDR3, cysteine through phenylalanine, is 14 amino acids long. Only CDR3 DNA remains: 42 bases, in frame from the first base. V and J are truncated by 2 bases and 2 bases respectively, leaving an intervening sequence of 10 bases. Via the germline V gene, CDR1 is MNHEY and CDR2 SVGAGI. Libraries came from PCR. DNA from cultured CD4+ T cells underwent TCR sequencing with the Oncomine TCR Beta short-read assay at the Johns Hopkins FTIC core. The QIAamp micro DNA kit was used to extract genomic DNA from the cultured CD4+ T cells. Oncomine TCR Beta libraries from cultured CD4+ T cells were pooled using unique dual indexes and sequenced on an Illumina iSeq 100. The published analysis was carried out like this. Non-productive sequences were filtered out, and CDR3s that did not start with C, did not end with F or W, or were shorter than 7 amino acids were discarded. Antigen-specific clonotypes were identified using the MANAFEST web application through comparison of peptide-stimulated wells with reference and other culture wells. For a clone to be called positive, the clone needed an FDR below 0.05, an odds ratio above 5, and a productive frequency above 0.1% in at least two of three replicate wells. Cross-reactive clonotypes were defined as significantly expanded in both SARS-CoV-2 spike wells and at least one common cold coronavirus spike condition. CDR3 homology was assessed with Levenshtein distances (stringdist) and unrooted phylogenetic trees (ape) in R version 3.6.1. TCRdb itself trimmed the public reads at Q25 with fastp, ran MiXCR and retained productive beta chains. One record per CDR3 amino acid sequence lists the most common genes and DNA. The V and J calls here are based on TCRdb, not the publication. Present in this sample are roughly 16,000 distinct CDR3 sequences, around 49% of which were seen just once. The ten largest clones take up roughly 12% of the sample.

Rearrangement joined TRBV6-5 to TRBJ2-7, and possibly TRBD1, on 6 matching bases. The receptor comes from a human donor who had recovered from COVID-19. The sample taken for sequencing was CD4+ T cells from blood, cultured in vitro. CDR3 region: CASSYPDRPYEQYF. The sequenced DNA is TGTGCCAGCAGTTACCCCGACAGGCCCTACGAGCAGTACTTC.